Listed here is a single T cell receptor (beta chain). This sample is drawn from a study of cytomegalovirus exposure and HLA in healthy donors. PCR was performed using 60 Vbeta and 13 Jbeta primers. Some clones are missing from TCRdb's copy, which holds only in-frame ones; the method was immunoSEQ multiplex PCR. In the table there are around 250,000 clones, around 81% of which are singletons. CDR1 is MNHEY and CDR2 is SVGAGI in the germline V gene. The ends lost 4 bases at V and 5 bases at J; junction bases unmatched: 5. The CDR3 spans 14 residues. The J gene is TRBJ2-1, the V gene TRBV6-5; 7 bases fit TRBD1. The TCR comes from a woman aged 55-75 years in good health and CMV-seropositive. Sample: PBMCs. The CDR3 sequence: CASSFLGTDNEQFF. The CDR3, as DNA: TGTGCCAGCAGTTTTCTGGGGACAGACAATGAGCAGTTCTTC.